The following is a TCR beta chain sequence with its context. The antigen remains unidentified. These data are taken from a study of cytomegalovirus exposure and HLA in healthy donors. CDR3 length equals 15 residues. The germline V and J ends were trimmed by 5 bases and 4 bases, with 14 bases remaining between them. Germline V CDR1 and CDR2: SGHTA, FQGNSA. The study's findings and limits: Cytomegalovirus association was assigned to approximately 160 TCR beta chains.

Clones were sequenced by immunoSEQ multiplex PCR, and TCRdb holds only the in-frame ones, with some missing. The sample holds some 310,000 clones, nearly 90% seen once. This sequence originates from a man in his thirties or forties in good health and CMV-seronegative. V and J are TRBV7-2 and TRBJ2-2; TRBD2 is a possible D gene (6 bases). The sequencing input was PBMCs. For the CDR3, the DNA is TGTGCCAGCAGCCCCGAGGGGAGGACCACCGGGGAGCTGTTTTTT. It translates to CASSPEGRTTGELFF.